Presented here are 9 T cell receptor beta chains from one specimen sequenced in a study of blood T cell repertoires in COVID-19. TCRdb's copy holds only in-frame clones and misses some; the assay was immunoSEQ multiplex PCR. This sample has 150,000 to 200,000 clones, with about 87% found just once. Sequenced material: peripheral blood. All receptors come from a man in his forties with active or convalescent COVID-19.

The CDR3 sequence: CASSLARENEKLFF. The CDR3 region has the DNA TGCGCCAGCAGCTTGGCTAGAGAGAATGAAAAACTGTTTTTT. The chain couples TRBV5-1 to TRBJ1-4; no definite D call. CDR3 length: 14 amino acids. The germline gives CDR1 SGHRS, CDR2 YFSETQ. V was cut by 0 bases and J by 5 bases, with 8 bases left in between.

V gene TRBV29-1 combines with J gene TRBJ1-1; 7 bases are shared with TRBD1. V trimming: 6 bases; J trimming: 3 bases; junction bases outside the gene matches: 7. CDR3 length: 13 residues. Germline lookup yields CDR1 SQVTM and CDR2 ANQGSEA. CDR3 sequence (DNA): TGCAGCGTCTTGGACAGGCGGGACACTGAAGCTTTCTTT. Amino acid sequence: CSVLDRRDTEAFF.

The CDR3 here is CASSSAGLWNTGELFF. CDR3 DNA sequence: TGTGCCAGCAGCTCTGCCGGTCTTTGGAACACCGGGGAGCTGTTTTTT. The chain recombines TRBV5-4 with TRBJ2-2; D is unclear. The length of the CDR3 is 16 residues. Deletions cut 3 bases from V and 1 base from J, with 13 bases between. Looked up from germline, CDR1 is SGHNT and CDR2 is YYREEE (reference sequence).

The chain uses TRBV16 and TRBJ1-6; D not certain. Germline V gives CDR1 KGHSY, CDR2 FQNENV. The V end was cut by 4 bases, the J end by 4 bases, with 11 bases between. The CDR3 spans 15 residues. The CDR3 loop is CASSLTHIYNSPLHF. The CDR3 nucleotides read TGTGCCAGCAGCCTCACTCATATATATAATTCACCCCTCCACTTT.

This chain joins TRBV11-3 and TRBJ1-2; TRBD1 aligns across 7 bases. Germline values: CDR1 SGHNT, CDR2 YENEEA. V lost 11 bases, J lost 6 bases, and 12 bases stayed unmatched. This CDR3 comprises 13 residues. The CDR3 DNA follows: TGTGCCTGTATTGAGGGGGCTCGCCATGGCTACACCTTC. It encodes CACIEGARHGYTF. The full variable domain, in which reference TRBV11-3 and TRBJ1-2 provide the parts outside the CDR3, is EAGVVQSPRYKIIEKKQPVAFWCNPISGHNTLYWYLQNLGQGPELLIRYENEEAVDDSQLPKDRFSAERLKGVDSTLKIQPAELGDSAVYLCACIEGARHGYTFGSGTRLTVV.

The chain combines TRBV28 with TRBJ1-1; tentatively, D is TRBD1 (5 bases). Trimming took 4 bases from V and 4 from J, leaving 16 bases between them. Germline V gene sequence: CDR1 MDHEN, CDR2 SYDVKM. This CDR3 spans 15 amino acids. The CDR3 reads CASSYPNGGSTEAFF. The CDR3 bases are TGTGCCAGCAGTTACCCCAACGGGGGATCCACTGAAGCTTTCTTT.

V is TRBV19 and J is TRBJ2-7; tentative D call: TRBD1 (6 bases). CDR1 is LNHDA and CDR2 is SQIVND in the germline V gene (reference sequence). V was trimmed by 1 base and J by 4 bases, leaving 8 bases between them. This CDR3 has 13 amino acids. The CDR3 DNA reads TGTGCCAGTAGTATAGGGACAGATTACGAGCAGTACTTC. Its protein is CASSIGTDYEQYF.

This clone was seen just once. The CDR3 DNA sequence: TGTGCCAGTAGTTTCAGTAATAATGAAAAACTGTTTTTT. Amino acid sequence: CASSFSNNEKLFF. This chain links TRBV19 with TRBJ1-4; no clear D gene. CDR3 length equals 13 residues. Germline assignment: CDR1 LNHDA and CDR2 SQIVND (reference sequence). The V gene lost 5 bases and the J gene lost 4 bases, with 8 bases spanning the gap.

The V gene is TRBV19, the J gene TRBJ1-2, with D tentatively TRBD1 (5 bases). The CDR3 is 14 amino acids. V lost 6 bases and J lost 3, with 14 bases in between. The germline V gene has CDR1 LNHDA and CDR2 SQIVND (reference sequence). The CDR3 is CASRPTGGHYGYTF. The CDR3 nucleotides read TGTGCCAGTAGGCCAACCGGGGGACACTATGGCTACACCTTC.